These 27 T cell receptor beta chains were all obtained from the same sample, sequenced in a study of CD8+ T cells in alopecia areata. The treatment: oral pan-JAK inhibitor, 5-10 mg twice daily. RNA was isolated and reverse transcribed to cDNA, the sequencing template. Data came from immunoSEQ multiplex PCR; TCRdb stores just in-frame clones and leaves some out. The table lists approximately 200,000 clones, 40% to 45% of them singletons. The sample in question was CD4+ T cells sorted from blood, obtained at approximately week 37, from a patient treated with tofacitinib. These receptors all stem from a human donor with alopecia areata.

The V gene is TRBV7-9, the J gene TRBJ2-7; 10 bases are a match to TRBD1. The CDR3 spans 14 residues. Germline loops: CDR1 SEHNR, CDR2 FQNEAQ (reference sequence). Trimming took 5 bases from V and 5 from J; bases not matched to a gene: 6. The CDR3 sequence is CASSRGQGNNEQYF. In DNA, the CDR3 is TGTGCCAGCAGCAGGGGACAGGGGAATAACGAGCAGTACTTC. The full variable domain, its missing parts supplied by reference TRBV7-9 and TRBJ2-7, is DTGVSQNPRHKITKRGQNVTFRCDPISEHNRLYWYRQTLGQGPEFLTYFQNEAQLEKSRLLSDRFSAERPKGSFSTLEIQRTEQGDSAMYLCASSRGQGNNEQYFGPGTRLTVT.

This clone turned up a few times. The chain links TRBV7-6 to TRBJ2-5, with 15 bases aligning to TRBD2. Germline CDR1 and CDR2: SGHVS and FNYEAQ. V lost 0 bases, J lost 1 base, and 3 bases stayed unmatched. This CDR3 is built from 18 residues. The CDR3 sequence is CASSLAGLAGGIQETQYF. The CDR3 DNA follows: TGTGCCAGCAGCTTAGCGGGACTAGCGGGAGGTATCCAAGAGACCCAGTACTTC.

The chain is built from TRBV7-2 and TRBJ2-5; the match to TRBD2 covers 10 bases. Germline-derived CDR1 and CDR2 are SGHTA and FQGNSA. The CDR3 has 15 residues. V shed 2 bases, J shed 5 bases, and the junction held 5 bases outside the gene matches. In nucleotides, the CDR3 is TGTGCCAGCAGCTTACCGGGACTAGCGAGCGAGACCCAGTACTTC. Translation gives CASSLPGLASETQYF.

This chain joins TRBV20-1 and TRBJ2-7; D unclear. V lost 5 bases to trimming and J lost 7 bases, with 12 bases between them. The CDR3 is made up of 11 amino acids. CDR1 is DFQATT and CDR2 is SNEGSKA in the germline V gene (reference sequence). The CDR3 region is CSAPRVGEQYF. Written as DNA, the CDR3 is TGCAGTGCTCCCCGGGTAGGTGAGCAGTACTTC.

This clone was seen repeatedly, ten times or more. This chain uses TRBV7-9 with TRBJ2-3; D may be TRBD2 (6 bases). The CDR3 sequence is 15 residues long. Germline V gene sequence: CDR1 SEHNR, CDR2 FQNEAQ (reference sequence). V lost 1 base, J lost 4 bases, and 12 bases lay in between. In DNA form, the CDR3 reads TGTGCCAGCAGCTTAGGTGATGGCGGGGCAGATACGCAGTATTTT. This codes for CASSLGDGGADTQYF. The full variable domain, completed using reference TRBV7-9 and TRBJ2-3, is DTGVSQNPRHKITKRGQNVTFRCDPISEHNRLYWYRQTLGQGPEFLTYFQNEAQLEKSRLLSDRFSAERPKGSFSTLEIQRTEQGDSAMYLCASSLGDGGADTQYFGPGTRLTVL.

A word on this clone: A much larger clone lies one base from this, so it may be a read error. The chain is built from TRBV13 and TRBJ2-2; D is possibly TRBD2 (5 bases). CDR1 is PRHDT and CDR2 is FYEKMQ in the germline V gene (reference sequence). The CDR3 is 16 residues long. The CDR3 is CANSRRSRGTGGELFF. The DNA for the CDR3 is TGTGCCAACAGCCGGCGATCTCGGGGTACCGGCGGGGAGCTGTTTTTT.

This clone has a handful of counts. The rearrangement links TRBV19 to TRBJ1-1; a weak D match, TRBD1 (5 bases). The germline V gene has CDR1 LNHDA and CDR2 SQIVND (reference sequence). The V end lost 5 bases, the J end lost 0 bases, and 7 bases lay between the germline ends. This CDR3 has 13 amino acids. The CDR3 spells CASSQGLNTEAFF. The CDR3, as DNA: TGTGCCAGTAGTCAGGGACTGAACACTGAAGCTTTCTTT. The whole variable domain, filled in from reference TRBV19 and TRBJ1-1, reads DGGITQSPKYLFRKEGQNVTLSCEQNLNHDAMYWYRQDPGQGLRLIYYSQIVNDFQKGDIAEGYSVSREKKESFPLTVTSAQKNPTAFYLCASSQGLNTEAFFGQGTRLTVV.

This chain uses TRBV15 with TRBJ2-1; TRBD2 matches 12 bases. After removal of 5 bases from V and 7 bases from J, the junction contained 9 bases not matched to a gene. The germline V gene has CDR1 LNHNV and CDR2 YYDKDF (reference sequence). The CDR3 totals 16 residues. The CDR3 DNA reads TGTGCCACCAGCGGACGACTAGCGGGAGTAGATAATGAGCAGTTCTTC. Translated: CATSGRLAGVDNEQFF.

J is TRBJ1-2 and V is TRBV4-1; D perhaps matches TRBD1 (5 bases). This CDR3 is 15 amino acids long. V shed 1 base and J shed 3 bases, with 12 bases lying between them. Germline V gene data show CDR1 as MGHRA and CDR2 as YSYEKL. The CDR3 DNA reads as TGCGCCAGCAGCCAAGTGAGAGGGGCGTACTATGGCTACACCTTC. Translating gives CASSQVRGAYYGYTF.

This chain uses TRBV2 with TRBJ2-5; D remains unclear. The V gene lost 4 bases and the J gene lost 5 bases, with 5 bases spanning the gap. The CDR3 runs to 11 residues. Germline CDR1 and CDR2: SNHLY and FYNNEI. The CDR3 DNA sequence: TGTGCCAGCAGTGGCCATGAGACCCAGTACTTC. Translating it yields CASSGHETQYF.

This chain joins TRBV30 and TRBJ2-3; TRBD2 might be the D (5 bases). This CDR3 is 13 amino acids long. Germline V gives CDR1 GTSNPN, CDR2 SVGIG (reference sequence). V was pared by 4 bases and J by 9 bases, with 17 bases between. In nucleotides, the CDR3 is TGTGCCTGGACCTCCGGATCCCCTAGCACGCAGTATTTT. Protein product: CAWTSGSPSTQYF. Drawing the rest from reference TRBV30 and TRBJ2-3, the complete variable domain is SQTIHQWPATLVQPVGSPLSLECTVEGTSNPNLYWYRQAAGRGLQLLFYSVGIGQISSEVPQNLSASRPQDRQFILSSKKLLLSDSGFYLCAWTSGSPSTQYFGPGTRLTVL.

This clone was seen more than once but under ten times. This sequence joins TRBV11-2 and TRBJ2-2, with 13 bases lining up with TRBD2. Losses at the gene ends were 6 bases for V and 5 bases for J; bases not matched to a gene: 0. The CDR3 runs to 14 residues. Germline assignment: CDR1 SGHAT and CDR2 FQNNGV. This CDR3 reads CASRLAGGTGELFF. For the CDR3, the DNA is TGTGCCAGCAGACTAGCGGGAGGGACCGGGGAGCTGTTTTTT.

The rearrangement uses TRBV2 and TRBJ2-2, with D possibly matching TRBD1 (6 bases). Germline V CDR1 and CDR2: SNHLY, FYNNEI. The CDR3 is 12 amino acids. V lost 3 bases, J lost 16 bases, and 15 bases lay in between. The CDR3 DNA sequence: TGTGCCAGCAGTGAGAAGGACAGTCGCCGGTTTTTT. It codes for CASSEKDSRRFF.

This clone showed up just a few times. The chain couples TRBV5-1 to TRBJ2-7, with 8 bases identical to TRBD2. The CDR3 has 16 residues. Trimming removed 0 bases from V and 2 bases from J; junction bases left unmatched: 7. CDR1 SGHRS and CDR2 YFSETQ come from the germline V gene. This chain's CDR3 is CASSLGSSGITYEQYF. The CDR3 DNA is TGCGCCAGCAGCTTGGGAAGTAGCGGGATTACCTACGAGCAGTACTTC.

V is TRBV30 and J is TRBJ2-1, with D possibly TRBD1 on 6 matching bases. CDR3 length: 14 amino acids. The ends were cut back, 3 bases at V and 15 bases at J, with 24 bases in the middle. In germline, CDR1 is GTSNPN, CDR2 SVGIG (reference sequence). For the CDR3, the DNA is TGTGCCTGGAGCGGGTCGGGGCGATTGGGGGCGCGGTTCTTC. Amino acids: CAWSGSGRLGARFF.

The chain has TRBV29-1 and TRBJ1-5, with 10 bases aligning to TRBD1. This CDR3 spans 12 amino acids. The germline CDR1 and CDR2 sequences are SQVTM and ANQGSEA. Trimming removed 6 bases from V and 7 bases from J; junction bases left unmatched: 3. CDR3 coding DNA: TGCAGCGTCGGGACAGGGGAACAGCCCCAGCATTTT. Protein sequence: CSVGTGEQPQHF.

This clone was detected many times. V gene TRBV27 combines with J gene TRBJ2-1; 13 bases agree with TRBD2. Trimming at V came to 6 bases and at J to 6 bases, leaving 17 bases not matched to a gene. The germline gives CDR1 MNHEY, CDR2 SMNVEV (reference sequence). The CDR3 loop spans 19 amino acids. The CDR3 DNA sequence: TGTGCCAGCAGCTCGCTTCCCGGGACTAGCGGGACCGACGGCAATGAGCAGTTCTTC. As protein: CASSSLPGTSGTDGNEQFF.

V and J are TRBV29-1 and TRBJ2-5; D remains ambiguous. Between the trimmed V and J ends, which lost 6 bases and 1 base, there was a span of 15 bases. The germline V gene has CDR1 SQVTM and CDR2 ANQGSEA. CDR3 length: 14 residues. The CDR3 loop is CSVSGSLLQETQYF. The CDR3 DNA reads as TGCAGCGTCTCCGGATCTCTCCTCCAAGAGACCCAGTACTTC.

This clone was recorded a few times. The J gene is TRBJ2-1, the V gene TRBV7-9, with D unclear. Germline lookup yields CDR1 SEHNR and CDR2 FQNEAQ (reference sequence). Trimming removed 3 bases from V and 7 bases from J, with 4 bases in between. The CDR3 runs 11 residues. The CDR3 is CASSLENEQFF. The CDR3 nucleotides are TGTGCCAGCAGCTTGGAGAATGAGCAGTTCTTC. Drawing the rest from reference TRBV7-9 and TRBJ2-1, the complete variable domain is DTGVSQNPRHKITKRGQNVTFRCDPISEHNRLYWYRQTLGQGPEFLTYFQNEAQLEKSRLLSDRFSAERPKGSFSTLEIQRTEQGDSAMYLCASSLENEQFFGPGTRLTVL.

The J gene is TRBJ2-5, the V gene TRBV28, with 16 bases identical to TRBD2. The CDR3 length is 18 residues. The V segment lost 6 bases and the J segment 5 bases; nucleotides outside the gene matches: 12. Germline CDR1 MDHEN, CDR2 SYDVKM. This chain's CDR3 is CASSQGLAGGPGGETQYF. The CDR3 nucleotides read TGTGCCAGCAGCCAGGGACTAGCGGGAGGGCCCGGGGGGGAGACCCAGTACTTC.

This clone has just a few counts. This rearrangement joins TRBV27 to TRBJ2-1; TRBD1 matches 7 bases. Germline loops: CDR1 MNHEY, CDR2 SMNVEV (reference sequence). CDR3 size: 13 residues. The J segment lost 7 bases and the V segment lost 6 bases, leaving 6 bases of the junction unmatched. CDR3 bases: TGTGCCAGCAGGCTGAGGGGGCTGAATGAGCAGTTCTTC. Its translation is CASRLRGLNEQFF.

This clone was found a few times. The chain recombines TRBV7-2 with TRBJ2-1, with TRBD2 as a possible D gene (6 bases). The V and J ends lost 6 bases and 0 bases respectively, with 9 bases between them. Germline values: CDR1 SGHTA, CDR2 FQGNSA. The CDR3 has 14 residues. The CDR3 nucleotides read TGTGCCAGCAGTTTCGGGGGCTCCTACAATGAGCAGTTCTTC. It translates to CASSFGGSYNEQFF.

In its sample, this clone was seen a few times. The CDR3 DNA reads as TGCAGCGCCGACGGTGTGGTTGGAGATACGCAGTATTTT. Encoded protein: CSADGVVGDTQYF. This chain joins TRBV29-1 and TRBJ2-3; D call uncertain. Germline lookup yields CDR1 SQVTM and CDR2 ANQGSEA. CDR3 size: 13 residues. The V end lost 7 bases, the J end lost 5 bases, and 16 bases lay between the germline ends.

The chain employs TRBV6-5 and TRBJ2-5; D may match TRBD1 or TRBD2 (6 bases each). V was pared by 7 bases and J by 8 bases, with 17 bases between. This CDR3 is built from 13 residues. Germline loops: CDR1 MNHEY, CDR2 SVGAGI. The CDR3 nucleotides read TGTGCCAGCAATTCGGGGGCCTCAGTCACCCAGTACTTC. Its protein is CASNSGASVTQYF.

V gene TRBV20-1 combines with J gene TRBJ1-5, with D possibly being TRBD1 (5 bases). The V and J ends lost 7 bases and 7 bases respectively, with 11 bases between them. Looked up from germline, CDR1 is DFQATT and CDR2 is SNEGSKA (reference sequence). The CDR3 sequence is 11 residues long. For the CDR3, the DNA is TGCAGTGTTGGGGGGGACCAGCCCCAGCATTTT. Translation: CSVGGDQPQHF.

This clone is a singleton in its sample. This rearrangement joins TRBV30 to TRBJ1-5, with D possibly TRBD1 on 6 matching bases. Per the germline V gene, CDR1 is GTSNPN and CDR2 is SVGIG (reference sequence). The CDR3 consists of 14 residues. Between the trimmed V and J ends, which lost 1 base and 2 bases, there was a span of 9 bases. The chain's CDR3 is CAWSAGAGNQPQHF. CDR3 nucleotides: TGTGCCTGGAGTGCGGGGGCGGGCAATCAGCCCCAGCATTTT.

The J gene is TRBJ2-1, the V gene TRBV13; 14 bases are shared with TRBD2. The CDR3 is 15 amino acids. Germline loops: CDR1 PRHDT, CDR2 FYEKMQ (reference sequence). Unmatched junction bases numbered 2, after V lost 3 bases and J lost 7 bases. The CDR3 here is CASSFGTSGSNEQFF. CDR3 coding DNA: TGTGCCAGCAGCTTTGGGACTAGCGGGAGTAATGAGCAGTTCTTC.